The 8 T cell receptor beta chains below come from one sample, sequenced in a study of blood T cell repertoires in COVID-19. Repertoires were generated with immunoSEQ multiplex PCR, while TCRdb's copy carries only in-frame clones and drops some. The sample holds approximately 260,000 clones, 75% to 90% seen once. Sequencing used peripheral blood. These receptor sequences come from a woman in her sixties or seventies with COVID-19, enrolled during active disease.

The chain carries TRBV4-1 and TRBJ2-5; D unclear. The CDR3 has 14 residues. V gave up 1 base and J gave up 2 bases, with 8 bases separating them. Germline loops: CDR1 MGHRA, CDR2 YSYEKL. The CDR3 loop is CASSQGNSQETQYF. The DNA of the CDR3 is TGCGCCAGCAGCCAAGGAAACTCTCAAGAGACCCAGTACTTC.

V is TRBV3-1 (or the pseudogene TRBV3-2) and J is TRBJ2-5; 7 bases are a match to TRBD1. This CDR3 region has 14 residues. With V trimmed by 4 bases and J by 0 bases, 2 bases remained unmatched. Germline CDR1 reads LGHDT; CDR2 reads YNNKEL (reference sequence). The CDR3 loop is CASSRGTDQETQYF. CDR3 bases: TGTGCCAGCAGCCGAGGGACAGACCAAGAGACCCAGTACTTC.

V gene TRBV19 combines with J gene TRBJ1-2; 9 positions match TRBD1. The CDR3 is made up of 15 amino acids. CDR1 is LNHDA, CDR2 SQIVND, per germline (reference sequence). J was trimmed by 2 bases and V by 7 bases; bases with no gene match: 8. The DNA for the CDR3 is TGTGCCAGTACTACGGACAGGGGAGTCAACTATGGCTACACCTTC. Translating it yields CASTTDRGVNYGYTF.

The CDR3 DNA sequence: TGTGCCTGGAGCAAGGGACAGAATCAGCCCCAGCATTTT. Protein: CAWSKGQNQPQHF. The chain employs TRBV30 and TRBJ1-5; 7 bases map to TRBD1. The CDR3 loop spans 13 amino acids. V gave up 3 bases and J gave up 4 bases; unmatched junction bases: 3. Germline lookup yields CDR1 GTSNPN and CDR2 SVGIG (reference sequence).

The V call is TRBV6-2 or TRBV6-3, the J call TRBJ1-2; possibly TRBD1 for D (6 bases). Trimming took 4 bases from V and 4 from J, leaving 10 bases between them. Germline V gene data show CDR1 as MNHEY and CDR2 as SVGEGT. The CDR3 spans 13 residues. CDR3 in amino acids: CASSSGQSYGYTF. The CDR3 DNA follows: TGTGCCAGCAGTTCCGGACAGAGCTATGGCTACACCTTC.

The count of this clone is one. This chain connects TRBV15 to TRBJ1-3, with TRBD1 as a possible D gene (6 bases). Deletions cut 2 bases from V and 4 bases from J, with 15 bases between. This CDR3 has 16 amino acids. Per germline, CDR1 LNHNV and CDR2 YYDKDF (reference sequence). The CDR3 region is CATSRSSGVTGNTIYF. The CDR3 DNA sequence: TGTGCCACCAGCAGAAGTTCAGGGGTTACAGGAAACACCATATATTTT.

This chain uses TRBV30 with TRBJ2-2; the D gene is possibly TRBD2 (5 bases). From germline, CDR1 is GTSNPN and CDR2 SVGIG (reference sequence). This CDR3 has 15 residues. The V gene lost 4 bases and the J gene lost 0 bases, with 12 bases spanning the gap. The CDR3 loop reads CAWTEVGANTGELFF. The CDR3 DNA reads TGTGCCTGGACTGAGGTGGGAGCGAACACCGGGGAGCTGTTTTTT.

V gene TRBV7-9 combines with J gene TRBJ1-2, with a tentative D call TRBD1 (5 bases). CDR1 and CDR2 (germline): SEHNR, FQNEAQ (reference sequence). Trimming shortened V by 3 bases and J by 2 bases, and 10 bases separated the two germline ends. This CDR3 contains 14 residues. DNA for the CDR3: TGTGCCAGCAGCTTTCGGGGGACCAACTATGGCTACACCTTC. Residues: CASSFRGTNYGYTF. The whole variable domain, remainder taken from reference TRBV7-9 and TRBJ1-2, is DTGVSQNPRHKITKRGQNVTFRCDPISEHNRLYWYRQTLGQGPEFLTYFQNEAQLEKSRLLSDRFSAERPKGSFSTLEIQRTEQGDSAMYLCASSFRGTNYGYTFGSGTRLTVV.